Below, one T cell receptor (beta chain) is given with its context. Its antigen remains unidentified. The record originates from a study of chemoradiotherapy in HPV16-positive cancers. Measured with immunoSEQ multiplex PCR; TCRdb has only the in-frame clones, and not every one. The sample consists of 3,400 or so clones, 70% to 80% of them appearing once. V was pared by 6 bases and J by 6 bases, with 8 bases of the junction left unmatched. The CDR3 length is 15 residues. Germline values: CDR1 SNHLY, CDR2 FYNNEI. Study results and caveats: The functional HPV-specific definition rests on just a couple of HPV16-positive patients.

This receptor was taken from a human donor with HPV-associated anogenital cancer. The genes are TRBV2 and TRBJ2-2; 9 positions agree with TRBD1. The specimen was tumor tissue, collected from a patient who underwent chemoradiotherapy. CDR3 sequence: CASSKRTGGPGELFF. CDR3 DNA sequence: TGTGCCAGCAGCAAACGAACAGGGGGCCCCGGGGAGCTGTTTTTT.